This TCR beta chain was sequenced for a study of blood T cell repertoires in COVID-19. In the study overall: From the United States, Italy and Spain came samples of acute and convalescent COVID-19. T cells, B-cell-depleted T cells, or PBMCs supplied cDNA or gDNA.

Germline trimming cut 5 bases from V and 9 bases from J; bases unmatched to any gene: 13. The CDR3 sequence is 15 residues long. Germline CDR1 is SGHTA and CDR2 is FQGNSA. How the authors handled the data: Reference gene primer amplification in the assay estimated nucleated cell counts. Assay used: immunoSEQ multiplex PCR; TCRdb lists only in-frame clones, some missing. D and trimming come from the DNA, and the V and J calls and clone size come from that table. This sample yields 120,000 or so clones, of which around four fifths are seen a single time; approximately 25% belongs to the top ten. The sequenced material came from peripheral blood. The gene calls are TRBV7-2 and TRBJ2-1, with TRBD2 identical over 7 bases. The receptor was isolated from a human donor in a cohort sampled during active COVID-19. The CDR3 sequence is CASSPPGGRGGEQFF. CDR3 bases: TGTGCCAGCAGCCCGCCCGGCGGGAGAGGTGGTGAGCAGTTCTTC.